This TCR beta chain was recorded in a study of identical twins. V shed 5 bases, J shed 1 base, and the junction held 10 bases outside the gene matches. The CDR3 is 17 residues long. The germline V gene has CDR1 DFQATT and CDR2 SNEGSKA (reference sequence). TCRdb recomputed calls from the 5' RACE reads with MiXCR, one row per CDR3 protein. Of about 720,000 distinct CDR3 sequences in the sample, 15% to 20% were seen once. This sample was shared with a second study, whose subject was T cells expressing NK-cell markers.

The chain combines TRBV20-1 with TRBJ2-5; 13 nucleotides agree with TRBD2. This TCR came from a woman between 18 and 30 years old in good health. The sample comprised PBMCs. The CDR3 region is CSARLAGGPRFQETQYF. The CDR3 DNA follows: TGCAGTGCTCGACTAGCGGGGGGCCCCCGGTTCCAAGAGACCCAGTACTTC.